This entry features one TCR beta chain sequence. Antigen: not known. The sample is drawn from a study of cytomegalovirus exposure and HLA in healthy donors. Overall study results and limits: HLA alleles were associated with 15,000 to 20,000 TCR beta sequences in a later analysis at 0.05 false discovery rate.

In the PCR, 60 Vbeta and 13 Jbeta primers were used. Profiled with immunoSEQ multiplex PCR; TCRdb holds only in-frame clones, not every one. The data hold more than 95,000 clones, with over 65% observed a single time. Germline V gives CDR1 LNHNV, CDR2 YYDKDF (reference sequence). This CDR3 has 16 amino acids. The ends lost 3 bases at V and 3 bases at J; junction bases unmatched: 5. The source is a woman between 35 and 50 years old in good health and CMV-seronegative. Source material: PBMCs. This chain uses TRBV15 with TRBJ2-2, with 9 bases lining up with TRBD2. CDR3 coding DNA: TGTGCCACCAGCAGTCGCGGGGGGGATTACACCGGGGAGCTGTTTTTT. Protein: CATSSRGGDYTGELFF.